This T cell receptor beta chain was documented in a study of identical twins (dated by TCRdb to about 2016). In the study overall: To test whether fetal clonotypes persist, this study deep-sequenced TCR alpha and beta repertoires from monozygotic twins, from unrelated adults of various ages, and from cord blood. To rule out contamination, replicate twin experiments were performed at different times with different library preparation protocols.

The CDR3 contains 15 residues, cysteine and phenylalanine counted. The read is trimmed to its CDR3 DNA, 45 bases read in frame from base 1. Trimming accounts for 9 bases at V and 3 bases at J, while the number of junction bases matched to no gene is 8. Every donor was a healthy Caucasian. Three pairs of female monozygotic twins, all aged about 18 to 29 years, made up the twin cohort. Positive isolation kits from Invitrogen were used to isolate the CD4+ and CD8+ T cell populations. This clonotype was seen at least ten times. The antigen this receptor binds is unknown. No much larger clone exists at a distance of one base, and base qualities are not known. The library was built by means of 5' RACE. Sequencing used an Illumina HiSeq 2000. A universal primer binding site was added through template switching, and the final cDNA carried a unique molecular identifier so that TCR cDNA molecules could be counted accurately. Specific primers in the conserved constant-segment region were used to synthesize first-strand cDNA for TCR alpha and beta chains. To control for contamination, every cDNA library was double barcoded, receiving both a SMART-Mk sample barcode and Illumina barcodes. TruSeq adapter sequences along with Illumina sample barcodes were introduced in two successive PCR steps. TCR alpha and beta cDNA libraries were sequenced on the Illumina HiSeq platform with custom primers. The authors' pipeline ran thus. MiGEC was used to process raw reads and extract unique molecular identifiers, and MiXCR was used to find CDR3 positions. Recombination models were inferred per individual with the repgenHMM and IGoR tools using an EM algorithm. The analysis of shared clonotypes was done with the tcR package in R, with sharing normalized by the product of cloneset sizes. Out-of-frame nonproductive sequences were analyzed to study raw recombination free of thymic and clonal selection effects. TCRdb applied fastp at Q25 and MiXCR to the public reads, then kept only in-frame beta chains. Rows are combined by CDR3 protein, so each entry shows the most common genes and DNA. TCRdb's processing, not the authors', yielded these V and J calls. The sample profile shows hundreds of thousands of distinct CDR3 sequences; 6% to 8.5% of them were found once. Around 5% of the sample belongs to the ten largest clones.

General study outcomes and caveats: Because the same donors could not be followed over many years, the conclusions depended on cross-sectional statistical analysis. Out-of-frame TCR alpha sharing in monozygotic twins was systematically underestimated by recombination models, whereas sharing between unrelated individuals was in agreement with the recombination models. Abundant cord blood beta clonotypes had fewer insertions, young adult naive repertoires showed a similar but weaker trend, and memory repertoires showed no such trend. Out-of-frame TCR alpha sequences shared between twins showed an excess of low generation-probability sequences compared with coincidental sharing between unrelated individuals. Invariant T cells such as MAIT and iNKT could partly confound zero-insertion analyses, although diverse VJ usage argued against such confounding for most clonotypes. Excess twin sharing in beta out-of-frame sequences was weaker because fewer shared sequences lowered the signal-to-noise ratio.

The same sample was also studied in work on yellow fever vaccine responses in identical twins. The second study also describes: The authors reported that the T cell response to vaccination in identical twins appeared partly convergent and partly personalized. The study precisely tracked vaccine-responding T cell clones in identical twins.

Sample: CD8+ T cells sorted from blood. This TCR derives from a woman younger than 35 in good health. The chain was built from TRBV12-3 or TRBV12-4 and TRBJ2-1, and 10 junctional nucleotides match TRBD1. The sequence in DNA is TGTGCCAGTGAGACCGGGACAGGGGTCTACAATGAGCAGTTCTTC. It specifies CASETGTGVYNEQFF.